A selection of T cell receptor beta chains follows, all from one sample in a study of blood T cell repertoires in COVID-19. Repertoires were generated with immunoSEQ multiplex PCR, while TCRdb's copy carries only in-frame clones and drops some. The repertoire holds about 120,000 clones, with over 75% as singletons. The specimen was peripheral blood. Every receptor here comes from a man aged 50-59 years with acute or convalescent COVID-19. CDR3s leave out the opening cysteine and the closing phenylalanine or tryptophan.

v_call: TRBV6-5
cdr3_aa: ASSYPRRQGYSPLH

v_call: TRBV5-1
cdr3_aa: ASSWTGSSGANVLT

v_call: TRBV11-1
cdr3_aa: ASSFGQGEEKLF

v_call: TRBV13
cdr3_aa: ASRPRGLGNTGELF

v_call: TRBV20-1
cdr3_aa: SASGTSAEAF

v_call: TRBV24-1
cdr3_aa: ATSRGQGIYT

v_call: TRBV3-1/TRBV3-2
cdr3_aa: ASSPRLNTGELF

v_call: TRBV5-1
cdr3_aa: ASSFGGTGYTGELF

v_call: TRBV5-1
cdr3_aa: ASSLGPMVPGVGVYGYT

v_call: TRBV6-1
cdr3_aa: ASSNSQGETQY

v_call: TRBV6-6
cdr3_aa: ASTGVSTEKLF

v_call: TRBV7-6
cdr3_aa: ASSFIRGAGRETQY

v_call: TRBV28
cdr3_aa: ASSPILAGAYEQY

v_call: TRBV18
cdr3_aa: ASSPGPGANVLT

v_call: TRBV4-1
cdr3_aa: ASSQPQGTPYEQY

v_call: TRBV11-2
cdr3_aa: ASSPTGGEQY

v_call: TRBV5-1
cdr3_aa: ASSFRTDNEQF

v_call: TRBV19
cdr3_aa: ASSEHGRGSPLH

v_call: TRBV28
cdr3_aa: ASSFLGINYGYT

v_call: TRBV19
cdr3_aa: ASSIPTGENYGYT

v_call: TRBV7-8
cdr3_aa: ASSLVSVGTGSNSPLH

v_call: TRBV6-1
cdr3_aa: ASSETGGNNSPLH

v_call: TRBV10-3
cdr3_aa: AISDGTSGNYEQY

v_call: TRBV5-1
cdr3_aa: ASSQQGQNTEAF

v_call: TRBV6-2/TRBV6-3
cdr3_aa: ASSPSSAQETQY

v_call: TRBV6-5
cdr3_aa: ASLQGSWSYEQY